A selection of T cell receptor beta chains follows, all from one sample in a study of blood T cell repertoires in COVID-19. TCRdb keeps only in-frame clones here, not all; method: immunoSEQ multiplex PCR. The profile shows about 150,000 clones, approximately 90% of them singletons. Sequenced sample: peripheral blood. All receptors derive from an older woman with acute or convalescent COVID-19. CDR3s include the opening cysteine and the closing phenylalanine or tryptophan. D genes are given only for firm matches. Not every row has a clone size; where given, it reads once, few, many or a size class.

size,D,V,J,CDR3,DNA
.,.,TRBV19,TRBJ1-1,CASRGEAVEAFF,TGTGCCAGTAGAGGTGAGGCAGTTGAAGCTTTCTTT
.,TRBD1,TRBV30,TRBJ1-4,CAWSVPQGNEKLFF,TGTGCCTGGAGTGTACCACAGGGGAATGAAAAACTGTTTTTT
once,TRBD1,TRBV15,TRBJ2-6,CATSRETGAGANVLTF,TGTGCCACCAGCAGGGAGACAGGGGCTGGGGCCAACGTCCTGACTTTC
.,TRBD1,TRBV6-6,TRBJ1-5,CASRDRTGKDQPQHF,TGTGCCAGCAGGGACAGGACAGGGAAGGATCAGCCCCAGCATTTT
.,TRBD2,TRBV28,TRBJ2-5,CASSTGGWRETQYF,TGTGCCAGCAGCACGGGGGGTTGGAGAGAGACCCAGTACTTC
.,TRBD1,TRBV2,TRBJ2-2,CASSGTGGFGGELFF,TGTGCCAGCAGTGGGACAGGGGGCTTTGGCGGGGAGCTGTTTTTT
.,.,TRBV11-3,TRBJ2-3,CASSPRQTTDTQYF,TGTGCCAGCAGCCCCCGACAGACCACAGATACGCAGTATTTT
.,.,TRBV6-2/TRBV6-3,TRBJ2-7,CASSSDWTYEQYF,TGTGCCAGCAGTTCGGACTGGACCTACGAGCAGTACTTC
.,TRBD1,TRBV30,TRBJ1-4,CAFQTGGKVEKLFF,TGTGCCTTCCAAACAGGGGGCAAAGTTGAAAAACTGTTTTTT
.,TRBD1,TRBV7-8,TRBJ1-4,CASSPRSGQGNEKLFF,TGTGCCAGCAGCCCAAGATCCGGACAGGGTAATGAAAAACTGTTTTTT
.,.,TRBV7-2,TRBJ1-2,CASSRDANYGYTF,TGTGCCAGCAGTCGAGATGCTAACTATGGCTACACCTTC
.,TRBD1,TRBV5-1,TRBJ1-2,CASSTRLGQGVGYTF,TGCGCCAGCAGCACCAGACTCGGACAGGGTGTTGGCTACACCTTC
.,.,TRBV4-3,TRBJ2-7,CASSQDAGSYEQYF,TGCGCCAGCAGCCAAGATGCAGGGTCCTACGAGCAGTACTTC
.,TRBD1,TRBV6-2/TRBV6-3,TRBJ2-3,CASSYLGGQYSTDTQYF,TGTGCCAGCAGTTACTTAGGGGGACAGTACAGCACAGATACGCAGTATTTT
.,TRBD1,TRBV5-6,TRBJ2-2,CASSYGTGSGELFF,TGTGCCAGCAGCTACGGGACAGGGTCCGGGGAGCTGTTTTTT
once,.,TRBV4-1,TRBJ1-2,CASSQDTGSFNYGYTF,TGCGCCAGCAGCCAAGATACGGGGAGTTTTAACTATGGCTACACCTTC
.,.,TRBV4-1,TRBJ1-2,CASSQEGGGYTF,TGCGCCAGCAGCCAAGAAGGCGGCGGCTACACCTTC
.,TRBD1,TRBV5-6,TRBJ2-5,CASSLGTGHQETQYF,TGTGCCAGCAGCTTGGGGACAGGGCACCAAGAGACCCAGTACTTC
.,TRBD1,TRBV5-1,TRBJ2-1,CASRKTGTGRNEQFF,TGCGCCAGCAGGAAAACCGGGACAGGGAGGAATGAGCAGTTCTTC
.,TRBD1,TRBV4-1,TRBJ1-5,CASSQDPGTADNQPQHF,TGCGCCAGCAGCCAAGATCCCGGGACAGCTGATAATCAGCCCCAGCATTTT
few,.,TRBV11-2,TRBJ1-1,CASSLDRGEGAFF,TGTGCCAGCAGCTTAGACCGGGGGGAGGGCGCTTTCTTT
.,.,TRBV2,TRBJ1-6,CASSGRGIRSPLHF,TGTGCCAGCAGTGGTAGAGGGATACGATCACCCCTCCACTTT
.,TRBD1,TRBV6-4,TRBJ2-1,CASSDQTGGGYNEQFF,TGTGCCAGCAGTGATCAGACAGGGGGTGGCTACAATGAGCAGTTCTTC
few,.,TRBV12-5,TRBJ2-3,CASGFRTNTDTQYF,TGTGCTAGTGGTTTTAGGACTAACACAGATACGCAGTATTTT
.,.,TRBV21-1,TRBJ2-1,CASSNRRAGKQFF,TGTGCCAGCAGCAATCGTAGGGCAGGGAAGCAGTTCTTC
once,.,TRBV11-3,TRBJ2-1,CASSRGSGSSYNEQFF,TGTGCCAGCAGCCGAGGATCGGGGAGCTCCTACAATGAGCAGTTCTTC
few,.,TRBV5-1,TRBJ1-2,CASSLDNPGKGYTF,TGCGCCAGCAGCTTGGACAATCCCGGGAAGGGCTACACCTTC
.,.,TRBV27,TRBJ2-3,CASSLSWGRSDTQYF,TGTGCCAGCAGTTTATCGTGGGGGCGCTCAGATACGCAGTATTTT
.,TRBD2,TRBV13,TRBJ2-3,CASRLGMPSGKRTDTQYF,TGTGCCAGCAGATTGGGTATGCCTAGCGGAAAGAGAACAGATACGCAGTATTTT
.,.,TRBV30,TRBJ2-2,CAWSVGGAQFF,TGTGCCTGGAGTGTAGGAGGGGCCCAGTTTTTT
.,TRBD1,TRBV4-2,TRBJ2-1,CASSHIFVPGQAFNEQFF,TGTGCCAGCAGCCACATCTTTGTACCGGGACAGGCGTTCAATGAGCAGTTCTTC
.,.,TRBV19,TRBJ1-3,CASSMPTGNTIYF,TGTGCCAGTAGTATGCCGACAGGAAACACCATATATTTT
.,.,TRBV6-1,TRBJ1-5,CASSEGFWGDQPQHF,TGTGCCAGCAGTGAAGGGTTCTGGGGGGATCAGCCCCAGCATTTT
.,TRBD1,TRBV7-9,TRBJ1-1,CASTAGTWDRTEAFF,TGTGCCAGCACCGCCGGAACATGGGACAGGACTGAAGCTTTCTTT
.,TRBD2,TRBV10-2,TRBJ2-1,CASSSPAGGGNEQFF,TGCGCCAGCAGTAGCCCAGCGGGGGGTGGCAATGAGCAGTTCTTC
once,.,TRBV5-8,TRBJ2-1,CASSTYMNEQFF,TGTGCCAGCAGCACCTATATGAATGAGCAGTTCTTC
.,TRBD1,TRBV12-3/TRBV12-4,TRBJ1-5,CASNRGNQPQHF,TGTGCCAGCAACAGGGGTAATCAGCCCCAGCATTTT
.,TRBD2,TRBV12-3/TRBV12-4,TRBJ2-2,CASTRAGQGELFF,TGTGCCAGCACCAGAGCGGGGCAAGGGGAGCTGTTTTTT
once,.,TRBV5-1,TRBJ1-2,CASSSDRKLYTF,TGCGCCAGCAGCTCCGACAGGAAACTCTACACCTTC
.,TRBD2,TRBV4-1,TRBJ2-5,CASSQVGLAGETQYF,TGCGCCAGCAGCCAAGTCGGCCTAGCGGGGGAGACCCAGTACTTC
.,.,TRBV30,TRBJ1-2,CAWSVRGGLPRGYTF,TGTGCCTGGAGTGTACGGGGGGGGCTTCCTAGGGGCTACACCTTC
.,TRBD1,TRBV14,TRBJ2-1,CASSQGGTGYNEQFF,TGTGCCAGCAGCCAAGGCGGGACAGGCTACAATGAGCAGTTCTTC
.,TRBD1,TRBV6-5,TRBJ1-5,CASSSQGNQPQHF,TGTGCCAGCAGCTCACAGGGGAATCAGCCCCAGCATTTT
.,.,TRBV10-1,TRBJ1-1,CASSEDTNRAFF,TGCGCCAGCAGTGAGGACACCAATAGGGCTTTCTTT
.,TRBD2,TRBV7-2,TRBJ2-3,CASSLAQAGAYTDTQYF,TGTGCCAGCAGCTTAGCGCAAGCGGGGGCCTACACAGATACGCAGTATTTT
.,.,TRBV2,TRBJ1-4,CASSEQGQGNEKLFF,TGTGCCAGCAGTGAACAGGGGCAGGGGAATGAAAAACTGTTTTTT
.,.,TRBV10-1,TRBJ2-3,CASSDSADTQYF,TGCGCCAGCAGTGATTCGGCAGATACGCAGTATTTT
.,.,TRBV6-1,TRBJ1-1,CASSEAGANTEAFF,TGTGCCAGCAGTGAAGCGGGGGCGAACACTGAAGCTTTCTTT
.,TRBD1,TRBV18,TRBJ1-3,CASSNQPGQGNTIYF,TGTGCCAGCTCAAATCAACCGGGACAGGGAAACACCATATATTTT
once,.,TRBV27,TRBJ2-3,CASSLSWGLSTDTQYF,TGTGCCAGCAGTTTATCTTGGGGGCTGTCCACAGATACGCAGTATTTT
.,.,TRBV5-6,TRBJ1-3,CASSGGQINTIYF,TGTGCCAGCTCCGGAGGACAGATAAACACCATATATTTT
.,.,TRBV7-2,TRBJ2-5,CASSLVGSPETQYF,TGTGCCAGCAGCTTAGTTGGGAGTCCGGAGACCCAGTACTTC
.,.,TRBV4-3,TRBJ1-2,CASSQEAGGGYTF,TGCGCCAGCAGCCAAGAAGCGGGCGGGGGCTACACCTTC
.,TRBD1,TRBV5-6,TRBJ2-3,CASSLKGADTQYF,TGTGCCAGCAGCTTGAAGGGGGCGGATACGCAGTATTTT
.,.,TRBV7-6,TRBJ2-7,CASSLNSYEQYF,TGTGCCAGCAGCTTAAACAGCTACGAGCAGTACTTC